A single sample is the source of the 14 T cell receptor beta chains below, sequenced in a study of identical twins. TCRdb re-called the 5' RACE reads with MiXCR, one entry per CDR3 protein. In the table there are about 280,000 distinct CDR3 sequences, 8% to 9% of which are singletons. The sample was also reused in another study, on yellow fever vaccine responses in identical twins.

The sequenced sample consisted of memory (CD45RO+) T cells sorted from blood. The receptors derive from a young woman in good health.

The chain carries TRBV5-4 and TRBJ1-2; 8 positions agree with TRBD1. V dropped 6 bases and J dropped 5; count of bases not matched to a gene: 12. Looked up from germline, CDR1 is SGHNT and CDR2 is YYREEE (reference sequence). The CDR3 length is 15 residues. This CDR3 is CASTLDQGAFYGYTF. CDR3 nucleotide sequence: TGTGCCAGCACCCTGGACCAGGGGGCTTTTTATGGCTACACCTTC.

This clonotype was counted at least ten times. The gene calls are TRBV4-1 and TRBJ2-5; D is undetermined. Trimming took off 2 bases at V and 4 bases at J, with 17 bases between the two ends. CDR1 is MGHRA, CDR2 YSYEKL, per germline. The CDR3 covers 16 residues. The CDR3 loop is CASSQLNMGFPETQYF. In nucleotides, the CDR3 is TGCGCCAGCAGCCAACTTAACATGGGTTTCCCAGAGACCCAGTACTTC.

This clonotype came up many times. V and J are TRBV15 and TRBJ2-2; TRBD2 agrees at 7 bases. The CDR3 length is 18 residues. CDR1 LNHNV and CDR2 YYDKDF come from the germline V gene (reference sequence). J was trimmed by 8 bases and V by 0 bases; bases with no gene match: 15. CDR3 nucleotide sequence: TGTGCCACCAGCAGAGATCGTCCTGGCGGGGGAGTCTGGGGGGAGCTGTTTTTT. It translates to CATSRDRPGGGVWGELFF. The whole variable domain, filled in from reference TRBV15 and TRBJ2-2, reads DAMVIQNPRYQVTQFGKPVTLSCSQTLNHNVMYWYQQKSSQAPKLLFHYYDKDFNNEADTPDNFQSRRPNTSFCFLDIRSPGLGDTAMYLCATSRDRPGGGVWGELFFGEGSRLTVL.

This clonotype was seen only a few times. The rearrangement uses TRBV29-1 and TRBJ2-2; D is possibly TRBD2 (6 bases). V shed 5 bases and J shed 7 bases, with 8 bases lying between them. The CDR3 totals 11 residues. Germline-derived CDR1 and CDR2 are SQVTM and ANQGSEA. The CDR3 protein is CSVLAVGELFF. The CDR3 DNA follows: TGCAGCGTTTTAGCGGTCGGGGAGCTGTTTTTT.

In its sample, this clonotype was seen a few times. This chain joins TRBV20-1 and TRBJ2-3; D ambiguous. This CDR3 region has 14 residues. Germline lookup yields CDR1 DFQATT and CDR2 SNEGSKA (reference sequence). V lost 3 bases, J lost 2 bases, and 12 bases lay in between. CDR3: CSARIRGTTDTQYF. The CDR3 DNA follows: TGCAGTGCTAGGATCCGTGGTACCACAGATACGCAGTATTTT.

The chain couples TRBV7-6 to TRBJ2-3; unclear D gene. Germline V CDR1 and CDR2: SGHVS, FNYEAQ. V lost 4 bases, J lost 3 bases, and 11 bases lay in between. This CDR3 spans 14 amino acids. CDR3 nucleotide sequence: TGTGCCAGCAGCTACCGCAAAGTGACAGATACGCAGTATTTT. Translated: CASSYRKVTDTQYF.

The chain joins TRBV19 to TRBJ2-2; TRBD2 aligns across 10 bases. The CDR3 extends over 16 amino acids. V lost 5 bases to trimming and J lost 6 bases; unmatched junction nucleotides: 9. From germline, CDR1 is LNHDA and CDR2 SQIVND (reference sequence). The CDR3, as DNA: TGTGCCAGTAGTCCCCGGACTAGCGGAGGGTCCGGGGAGCTGTTTTTT. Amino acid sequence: CASSPRTSGGSGELFF.

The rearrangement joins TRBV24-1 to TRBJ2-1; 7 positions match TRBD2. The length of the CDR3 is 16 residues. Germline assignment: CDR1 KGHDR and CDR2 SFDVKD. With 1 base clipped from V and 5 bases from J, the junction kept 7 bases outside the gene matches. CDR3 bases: TGTGCCACCAGTGATTTCGTCGGGAGGACGAACAATGAGCAGTTCTTC. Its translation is CATSDFVGRTNNEQFF.

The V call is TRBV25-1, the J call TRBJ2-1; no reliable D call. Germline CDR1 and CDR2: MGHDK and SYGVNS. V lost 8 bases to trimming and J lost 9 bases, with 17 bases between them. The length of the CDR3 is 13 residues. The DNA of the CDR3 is TGTGCCAGCTGCTCGTCAGGAAAGTCTGAGCAGTTCTTC. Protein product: CASCSSGKSEQFF. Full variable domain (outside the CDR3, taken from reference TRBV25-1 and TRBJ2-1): EADIYQTPRYLVIGTGKKITLECSQTMGHDKMYWYQQDPGMELHLIHYSYGVNSTEKGDLSSESTVSRIRTEHFPLTLESARPSHTSQYLCASCSSGKSEQFFGPGTRLTVL.

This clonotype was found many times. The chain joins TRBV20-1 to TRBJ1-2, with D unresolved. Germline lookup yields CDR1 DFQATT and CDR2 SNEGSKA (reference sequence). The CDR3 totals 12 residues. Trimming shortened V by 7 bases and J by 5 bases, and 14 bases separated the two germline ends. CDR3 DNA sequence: TGCAGTGGTCACTACACCACATATGGCTACACCTTC. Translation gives CSGHYTTYGYTF.

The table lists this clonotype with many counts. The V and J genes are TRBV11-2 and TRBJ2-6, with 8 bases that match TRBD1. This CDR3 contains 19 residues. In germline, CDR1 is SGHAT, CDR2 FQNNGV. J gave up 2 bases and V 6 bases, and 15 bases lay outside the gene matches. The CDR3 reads CASRRQGSGLVTGANVLTF. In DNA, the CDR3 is TGTGCCAGCAGACGACAGGGGAGCGGATTAGTAACTGGGGCCAACGTCCTGACTTTC.

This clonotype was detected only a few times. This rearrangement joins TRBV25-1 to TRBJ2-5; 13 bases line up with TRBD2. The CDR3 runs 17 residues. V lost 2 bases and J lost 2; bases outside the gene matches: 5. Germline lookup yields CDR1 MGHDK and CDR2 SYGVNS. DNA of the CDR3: TGTGCCAGCAGTGAAAGTAAGGGACTAGCGGGGCAAGAGACCCAGTACTTC. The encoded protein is CASSESKGLAGQETQYF.

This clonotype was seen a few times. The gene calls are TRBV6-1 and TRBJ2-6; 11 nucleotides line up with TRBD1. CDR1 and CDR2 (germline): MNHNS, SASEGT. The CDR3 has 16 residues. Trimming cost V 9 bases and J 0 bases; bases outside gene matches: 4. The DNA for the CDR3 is TGTGCCAGTCGGGGGACAGGGGGCTCTGGGGCCAACGTCCTGACTTTC. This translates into CASRGTGGSGANVLTF.

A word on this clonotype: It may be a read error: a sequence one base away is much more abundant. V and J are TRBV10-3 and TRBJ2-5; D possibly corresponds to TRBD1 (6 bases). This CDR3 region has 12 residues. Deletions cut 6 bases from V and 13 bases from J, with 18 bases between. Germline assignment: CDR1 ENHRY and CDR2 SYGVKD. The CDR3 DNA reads TGTGCCATCAGAGAAACAGGGTACCGAACGTACTTC. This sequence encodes CAIRETGYRTYF.